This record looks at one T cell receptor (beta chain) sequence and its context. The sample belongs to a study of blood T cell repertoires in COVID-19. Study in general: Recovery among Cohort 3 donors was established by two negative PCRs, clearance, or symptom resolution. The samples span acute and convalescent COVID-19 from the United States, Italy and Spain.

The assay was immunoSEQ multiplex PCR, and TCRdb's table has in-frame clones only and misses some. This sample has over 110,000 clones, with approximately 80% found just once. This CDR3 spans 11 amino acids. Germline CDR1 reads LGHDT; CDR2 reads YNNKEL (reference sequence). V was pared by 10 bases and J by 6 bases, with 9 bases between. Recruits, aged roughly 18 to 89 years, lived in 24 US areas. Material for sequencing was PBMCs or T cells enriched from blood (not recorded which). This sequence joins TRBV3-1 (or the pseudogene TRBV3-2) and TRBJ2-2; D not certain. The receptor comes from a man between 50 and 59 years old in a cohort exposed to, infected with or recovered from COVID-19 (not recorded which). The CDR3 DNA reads TGTGCCATCTCCGAGGCCGGGGAGCTGTTTTTT. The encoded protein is CAISEAGELFF.